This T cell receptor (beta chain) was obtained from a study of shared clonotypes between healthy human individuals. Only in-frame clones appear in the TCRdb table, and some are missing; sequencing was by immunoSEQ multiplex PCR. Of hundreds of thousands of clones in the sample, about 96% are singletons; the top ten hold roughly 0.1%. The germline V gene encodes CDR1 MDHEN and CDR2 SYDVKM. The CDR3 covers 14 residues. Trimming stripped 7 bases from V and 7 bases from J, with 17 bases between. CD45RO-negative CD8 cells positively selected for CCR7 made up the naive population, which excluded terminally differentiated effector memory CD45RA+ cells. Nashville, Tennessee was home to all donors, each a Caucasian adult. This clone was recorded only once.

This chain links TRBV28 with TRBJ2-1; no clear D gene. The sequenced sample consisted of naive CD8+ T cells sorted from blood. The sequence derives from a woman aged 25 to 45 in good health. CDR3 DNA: TGTGCCAGCACCCCCAGTGCAATGGATAATGAGCAGTTCTTC. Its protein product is CASTPSAMDNEQFF. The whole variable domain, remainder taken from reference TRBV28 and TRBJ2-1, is DVKVTQSSRYLVKRTGEKVFLECVQDMDHENMFWYRQDPGLGLRLIYFSYDVKMKEKGDIPEGYSVSREKKERFSLILESASTNQTSMYLCASTPSAMDNEQFFGPGTRLTVL.